The 21 T cell receptor beta chains below were found in one sample sequenced in a study of blood T cell repertoires in COVID-19. Sequencing was performed with immunoSEQ multiplex PCR; in TCRdb, only in-frame clones are kept and a portion is missing. This sample yields more than 95,000 clones, of which around 83% are seen a single time; approximately 3.5% belongs to the top ten. Sequenced: peripheral blood. All receptors derive from a woman older than 75 with COVID-19, enrolled during active disease.

J is TRBJ2-2 and V is TRBV27; D is perhaps TRBD2 (7 bases). CDR3 size: 16 residues. Germline V gene sequence: CDR1 MNHEY, CDR2 SMNVEV (reference sequence). V was trimmed by 1 base and J by 4 bases, leaving 13 bases between them. The CDR3 sequence is CASSLFRGGGTGELFF. In nucleotides, the CDR3 is TGTGCCAGCAGTTTATTTAGAGGGGGGGGCACCGGGGAGCTGTTTTTT.

This rearrangement joins TRBV19 to TRBJ2-1; 7 nucleotides match TRBD2. The CDR3 totals 16 residues. J gave up 8 bases and V 4 bases, and 14 bases lay outside the gene matches. The germline CDR1 and CDR2 sequences are LNHDA and SQIVND (reference sequence). The CDR3 reads CASSNPRGVHNYEQFF. Written as DNA, the CDR3 is TGTGCCAGTAGTAACCCACGGGGGGTACACAACTATGAGCAGTTCTTC.

Remarks on this clone: This sample also contains other DNA sequences that code for the same CDR3. CDR3 nucleotides: TGTGCCAGCAGTTTTTATCCGAACACTGAAGCTTTCTTT. Translating it yields CASSFYPNTEAFF. This chain uses TRBV28 with TRBJ1-1; the D is unclear. Germline lookup yields CDR1 MDHEN and CDR2 SYDVKM. The length of the CDR3 is 13 residues. V lost 3 bases and J 1 base, leaving 6 bases between the germline ends.

CDR3 bases: TGTGCCACCAGTGATCCCAGGACAGGGGCCACCGGGGAGCTGTTTTTT. The encoded protein is CATSDPRTGATGELFF. The chain is built from TRBV24-1 and TRBJ2-2; 9 nucleotides align to TRBD1. The V segment lost 3 bases and the J segment 4 bases; nucleotides outside the gene matches: 5. Germline V gives CDR1 KGHDR, CDR2 SFDVKD. CDR3 length: 16 residues.

The chain is built from TRBV28 and TRBJ2-6, with D unresolved. The CDR3 spans 14 residues. In germline, CDR1 is MDHEN, CDR2 SYDVKM. The ends were cut back, 7 bases at V and 4 bases at J, with 11 bases in the middle. Here the CDR3 reads CASNSLAGANVLTF. The CDR3, as DNA: TGTGCCAGCAACTCCCTCGCAGGGGCCAACGTCCTGACTTTC.

The gene calls are TRBV6-5 and TRBJ1-6, with 8 bases aligning to TRBD1. The CDR3 extends over 15 amino acids. V shed 6 bases and J 5 bases; nucleotides not matched to a gene: 6. CDR1 and CDR2 from the germline V gene are MNHEY and SVGAGI. CDR3 sequence (DNA): TGTGCCAGCAGAGGGCAGGGGGCGGATAATTCACCCCTCCACTTT. Its translation: CASRGQGADNSPLHF.

This clone was recorded at least ten times. This chain links TRBV13 with TRBJ2-7, with D possibly matching TRBD1 (5 bases). The CDR3 covers 14 residues. Trimming removed 2 bases at V and 2 bases at J, with 10 bases between. The germline V gene encodes CDR1 PRHDT and CDR2 FYEKMQ (reference sequence). CDR3 amino acids: CASSLSGSPYEQYF. The CDR3 bases are TGTGCCAGCAGCTTATCAGGGTCCCCCTACGAGCAGTACTTC.

V usage is TRBV7-9 and J usage is TRBJ2-5; D is perhaps TRBD1 (5 bases). Between the trimmed V and J ends, which lost 1 base and 7 bases, there was a span of 10 bases. This CDR3 is built from 13 residues. Per the germline V gene, CDR1 is SEHNR and CDR2 is FQNEAQ (reference sequence). The CDR3 region is CASSLGGAGTQYF. CDR3 sequence (DNA): TGTGCCAGCAGCTTAGGGGGCGCAGGGACCCAGTACTTC.

The J gene is TRBJ1-6, the V gene TRBV9; TRBD1 matches 8 bases. The V and J ends lost 3 bases and 4 bases, in that order; junction bases with no gene match: 9. Germline CDR1 and CDR2: SGDLS and YYNGEE. The CDR3 runs to 17 residues. In DNA, the CDR3 is TGTGCCAGCAGCGCCGATCCAACAGGGGGTTATAATTCACCCCTCCACTTT. This sequence encodes CASSADPTGGYNSPLHF.

The chain has TRBV5-6 and TRBJ2-6; TRBD1 agrees at 7 bases. Germline CDR1 is SGHDT and CDR2 is YYEEEE. This CDR3 is 18 amino acids long. After removal of 4 bases from V and 0 bases from J, the junction contained 10 bases not matched to a gene. The CDR3 DNA reads TGTGCCAGCAGCGAGGACAGGTCCGCCTTCTCTGGGGCCAACGTCCTGACTTTC. Its protein product is CASSEDRSAFSGANVLTF.

The V call is TRBV6-4, the J call TRBJ2-2; TRBD1 matches at 10 bases. V lost 5 bases and J lost 0; bases outside the gene matches: 6. Germline CDR1 and CDR2: MRHNA and SNTAGT. The CDR3 totals 17 residues. DNA of the CDR3: TGTGCCAGCAGTCGTTCCGGGACAGGGGCGAACACCGGGGAGCTGTTTTTT. Its translation: CASSRSGTGANTGELFF.

This rearrangement joins TRBV29-1 to TRBJ1-1; D is possibly TRBD1 (5 bases). V lost 8 bases and J 5 bases, leaving 18 bases between the germline ends. The CDR3 sequence is 13 residues long. Germline CDR1 is SQVTM and CDR2 is ANQGSEA. CDR3 DNA: TGCAGCTTTTCCGGAGGGGCCCTAACTGAAGCTTTCTTT. Translated: CSFSGGALTEAFF.

The rearrangement links TRBV5-5 to TRBJ1-1, with 7 bases matching TRBD1. The CDR3 sequence is 13 residues long. Germline V gene data show CDR1 as SGHKS and CDR2 as YYEKEE (reference sequence). V shed 1 base, J shed 6 bases, and the junction held 3 bases outside the gene matches. CDR3 nucleotide sequence: TGTGCCAGCAGCTTGACAGGGGTGCCTGAAGCTTTCTTT. It codes for CASSLTGVPEAFF.

This clone was detected once. The rearrangement joins TRBV9 to TRBJ1-3; D may be TRBD1 (5 bases). The CDR3 has 15 residues. The germline V gene encodes CDR1 SGDLS and CDR2 YYNGEE. Trimming removed 4 bases from V and 0 bases from J, with 11 bases in between. CDR3 amino acids: CASSPRVDSGNTIYF. CDR3 coding DNA: TGTGCCAGCAGCCCCAGGGTCGACTCTGGAAACACCATATATTTT. Based on the CDR3 plus reference TRBV9 and TRBJ1-3, the full variable domain is DSGVTQTPKHLITATGQRVTLRCSPRSGDLSVYWYQQSLDQGLQFLIQYYNGEERAKGNILERFSAQQFPDLHSELNLSSLELGDSALYFCASSPRVDSGNTIYFGEGSWLTVV.

This chain joins TRBV15 and TRBJ1-3; D is uncertain. The germline gives CDR1 LNHNV, CDR2 YYDKDF (reference sequence). The CDR3 consists of 16 residues. The V end was cut by 0 bases, the J end by 0 bases, with 9 bases between. The CDR3 sequence is CATSRDRVNSGNTIYF. CDR3 bases: TGTGCCACCAGCAGAGATCGGGTTAACTCTGGAAACACCATATATTTT.

The chain joins TRBV7-3 to TRBJ1-1, with unresolved D. CDR1 is SGHTA and CDR2 is FQGTGA in the germline V gene. The CDR3 loop spans 14 amino acids. Trimming cost V 2 bases and J 1 base, with 8 bases left between them. This CDR3 is CASSLGVSNTEAFF. The DNA for the CDR3 is TGTGCCAGCAGCTTAGGAGTTTCGAACACTGAAGCTTTCTTT.

This clone was counted once. This chain joins TRBV7-8 and TRBJ2-2; D not certain. The CDR3 length is 14 residues. Germline CDR1 SGHVS, CDR2 FQNEAQ. Deletions cut 5 bases from V and 9 bases from J, with 16 bases between. CDR3 sequence (DNA): TGTGCCAGCAGCCCGCCGGCGACAAGCTGGGAGCTGTTTTTT. Translation gives CASSPPATSWELFF.

The chain recombines TRBV6-2 or TRBV6-3 with TRBJ1-5, with unresolved D. The germline V gene has CDR1 MNHEY and CDR2 SVGEGT. The CDR3 sequence is 14 residues long. Trimming left V 0 bases short and J 5 bases short, with 8 bases between. The CDR3 reads CASSYSIVHQPQHF. CDR3 DNA sequence: TGTGCCAGCAGTTACTCAATCGTCCATCAGCCCCAGCATTTT.

The chain employs TRBV7-2 and TRBJ2-3; D is undetermined. This CDR3 is built from 16 residues. Germline CDR1 is SGHTA and CDR2 is FQGNSA. With 5 bases removed from V and 5 bases from J, the gap between germline ends came to 20 bases. In DNA, the CDR3 is TGTGCCAGCAGCCCCTTTTCCGGTGCTGCAATAGATACGCAGTATTTT. Translated, it gives CASSPFSGAAIDTQYF.

The V gene is TRBV6-5, the J gene TRBJ2-3; unclear D gene. The V and J ends lost 5 bases and 9 bases respectively, with 12 bases between them. Per germline, CDR1 MNHEY and CDR2 SVGAGI. The length of the CDR3 is 12 residues. The CDR3 nucleotides read TGTGCCAGCAGTCCAACCATGCGAACGCAGTATTTT. It yields the protein CASSPTMRTQYF.

V gene TRBV5-5 combines with J gene TRBJ1-4; perhaps TRBD1 as D (6 bases). The germline V gene has CDR1 SGHKS and CDR2 YYEKEE (reference sequence). Trimming removed 1 base at V and 2 bases at J, with 15 bases between. CDR3 length: 17 amino acids. For the CDR3, the DNA is TGTGCCAGCAGCTTGCTTCCTCGGGGGGGCACTAATGAAAAACTGTTTTTT. Translating it yields CASSLLPRGGTNEKLFF.